Presented here are 6 T cell receptor beta chains from one specimen sequenced in a study of blood T cell repertoires in COVID-19. Using immunoSEQ multiplex PCR, the repertoire was profiled, and TCRdb retains in-frame clones only, with some absent. The sample carries under 300,000 clones, around four fifths recorded once. The source material was peripheral blood. The receptors originated from a man aged 50 to 59 with acute or convalescent COVID-19.

This chain joins TRBV19 and TRBJ2-7, with TRBD2 as a possible D gene (5 bases). V shed 5 bases and J shed 0 bases, with 14 bases lying between them. Germline-derived CDR1 and CDR2 are LNHDA and SQIVND (reference sequence). The CDR3 length is 15 residues. CDR3 coding DNA: TGTGCCAGTAGTGGGAGCGGATCAAGCTCCTACGAGCAGTACTTC. Translated, it gives CASSGSGSSSYEQYF.

The chain uses TRBV19 and TRBJ1-1; the D gene is possibly TRBD1 (5 bases). The germline CDR1 and CDR2 sequences are LNHDA and SQIVND (reference sequence). V shed 4 bases and J shed 3 bases, with 12 bases lying between them. The CDR3 has 14 residues. The CDR3: CASSNDRSDTEAFF. CDR3 coding DNA: TGTGCCAGTAGTAACGACAGAAGCGACACTGAAGCTTTCTTT. Together with reference TRBV19 and TRBJ1-1, the CDR3 gives the full variable domain: DGGITQSPKYLFRKEGQNVTLSCEQNLNHDAMYWYRQDPGQGLRLIYYSQIVNDFQKGDIAEGYSVSREKKESFPLTVTSAQKNPTAFYLCASSNDRSDTEAFFGQGTRLTVV.

The rearrangement uses TRBV6-2 or TRBV6-3 and TRBJ2-4; a weak D match, TRBD1 (5 bases). From germline, CDR1 is MNHEY and CDR2 SVGEGT. The V end was cut by 5 bases, the J end by 8 bases, with 10 bases between. This CDR3 spans 12 amino acids. CDR3 sequence (DNA): TGTGCCAGCAGTAACCAGGGTTACATTCAGTACTTC. It specifies CASSNQGYIQYF.

In this sample, this clone turned up a few times. V usage is TRBV4-1 and J usage is TRBJ1-2; 10 positions match TRBD1. Germline V lookup: CDR1 MGHRA, CDR2 YSYEKL. V was clipped by 4 bases and J by 5 bases; unmatched bases: 7. The CDR3 consists of 15 residues. CDR3 nucleotide sequence: TGCGCCAGCAGCCCATACGGGACAGGGGTTTATGGCTACACCTTC. Protein product: CASSPYGTGVYGYTF.

This clone has only one observation. The J gene is TRBJ2-5, the V gene TRBV20-1, with TRBD2 as a possible D gene (6 bases). The V gene lost 3 bases and the J gene lost 5 bases, with 13 bases spanning the gap. Germline lookup yields CDR1 DFQATT and CDR2 SNEGSKA (reference sequence). The length of the CDR3 is 13 residues. This CDR3 is CSASGGAVETQYF. CDR3 in DNA: TGCAGTGCTAGTGGCGGGGCCGTGGAGACCCAGTACTTC.

The chain employs TRBV27 and TRBJ2-5; TRBD2 matches at 13 bases. The CDR3 loop spans 16 amino acids. Germline CDR1 and CDR2: MNHEY and SMNVEV (reference sequence). Germline trimming cut 8 bases from V and 0 bases from J; bases unmatched to any gene: 6. The CDR3 sequence: CASWRTSGGYQETQYF. DNA of the CDR3: TGTGCCAGCTGGAGGACTAGCGGGGGTTACCAAGAGACCCAGTACTTC.